The rows below give T cell receptor beta chains drawn from one sample of a study of OX40 agonist ivuxolimab in advanced cancers. Produced via immunoSEQ multiplex PCR; TCRdb's table is partial and in-frame only. The sample has approximately 49,000 clones; 65% to 85% are singletons. Material: CD4+ or CD8+ T cells sorted from blood, obtained in a trial of the OX40 agonist ivuxolimab. All receptors come from an adult with an advanced solid tumor such as melanoma, head and neck, liver or kidney cancer. CDR3s include the opening cysteine and the closing phenylalanine or tryptophan. Fields, in order: D gene, clone size, V gene, J gene, CDR3 protein, CDR3 DNA. D genes are given only for firm matches. Rows may omit the clone size; those that give it use once, few, many or a size class.

D: TRBD1
size: .
V: TRBV5-4
J: TRBJ1-1
CDR3: CASSAKGAPTEAFF
DNA: TGTGCCAGCAGCGCGAAGGGGGCCCCCACTGAAGCTTTCTTT

D: TRBD2
size: .
V: TRBV29-1
J: TRBJ2-3
CDR3: CSVDGGSSSGGSTDTQYF
DNA: TGCAGCGTCGACGGTGGGTCTTCTAGCGGGGGGTCCACAGATACGCAGTATTTT

D: TRBD1
size: .
V: TRBV30
J: TRBJ1-4
CDR3: CAWSAGTAIEKLFF
DNA: TGTGCCTGGAGTGCCGGGACAGCGATTGAAAAACTGTTTTTT

D: .
size: .
V: TRBV18
J: TRBJ2-2
CDR3: CASRRHWEHTGELFF
DNA: TGTGCCAGCCGCCGACACTGGGAGCACACCGGGGAGCTGTTTTTT

D: .
size: .
V: TRBV6-5
J: TRBJ1-2
CDR3: CASSPRRDYGYTF
DNA: TGTGCCAGCAGTCCCAGGAGGGACTATGGCTACACCTTC

D: .
size: .
V: TRBV6-5
J: TRBJ1-2
CDR3: CASSYYGRETNYGYTF
DNA: TGTGCCAGCAGTTACTATGGGAGGGAGACTAACTATGGCTACACCTTC

D: TRBD2
size: .
V: TRBV13
J: TRBJ2-5
CDR3: CASSLTASGGRETQYF
DNA: TGTGCCAGCAGCTTAACCGCTAGCGGGGGGAGAGAGACCCAGTACTTC

D: .
size: once
V: TRBV2
J: TRBJ2-7
CDR3: CASSDRGSSYEQYF
DNA: TGTGCCAGCAGTGACCGGGGAAGCTCCTACGAGCAGTACTTC

D: .
size: medium-sized
V: TRBV4-2
J: TRBJ1-4
CDR3: CASSQDLARVVEKLFF
DNA: TGTGCCAGCAGCCAAGATTTGGCCAGGGTAGTTGAAAAACTGTTTTTT

D: TRBD2
size: .
V: TRBV7-8
J: TRBJ2-1
CDR3: CASSLRRSSGYNEQFF
DNA: TGTGCCAGCAGCTTACGAAGGTCTAGCGGCTACAATGAGCAGTTCTTC

D: .
size: .
V: TRBV2
J: TRBJ1-2
CDR3: CASSEVGGWGYTF
DNA: TGTGCCAGCAGTGAAGTTGGGGGCTGGGGCTACACCTTC

D: TRBD2
size: .
V: TRBV2
J: TRBJ2-5
CDR3: CASSPQTSGAETQYF
DNA: TGTGCCAGCAGTCCTCAGACTAGCGGGGCTGAGACCCAGTACTTC

D: .
size: .
V: TRBV6-9
J: TRBJ1-3
CDR3: CASSETAEAGNTIYF
DNA: TGTGCCAGCAGCGAAACAGCGGAGGCTGGAAACACCATATATTTT

D: .
size: .
V: TRBV7-2
J: TRBJ2-7
CDR3: CASRPPGVNEQYF
DNA: TGTGCCAGCCGCCCGCCTGGCGTTAACGAGCAGTACTTC

D: TRBD2
size: .
V: TRBV7-2
J: TRBJ2-5
CDR3: CASSLASGGVRETQYF
DNA: TGTGCCAGCAGCTTAGCGAGCGGGGGGGTCCGGGAGACCCAGTACTTC

D: .
size: .
V: TRBV7-9
J: TRBJ2-5
CDR3: CASSSPEQETQYF
DNA: TGTGCCAGCAGCTCCCCGGAACAAGAGACCCAGTACTTC

D: .
size: .
V: TRBV9
J: TRBJ2-2
CDR3: CASSVFAGGPNTGELFF
DNA: TGTGCCAGCAGCGTATTTGCCGGGGGGCCCAACACCGGGGAGCTGTTTTTT

D: .
size: .
V: TRBV5-4
J: TRBJ2-7
CDR3: CASSSPETRTLGEQYF
DNA: TGTGCCAGCAGCTCCCCCGAGACTAGGACCCTGGGTGAGCAGTACTTC

D: TRBD1
size: .
V: TRBV6-4
J: TRBJ1-1
CDR3: CASRDRLNTEAFF
DNA: TGTGCCAGCAGGGACAGGTTGAACACTGAAGCTTTCTTT

D: .
size: .
V: TRBV18
J: TRBJ2-7
CDR3: CASHKVGSEGGLSYEQYF
DNA: TGTGCCAGCCATAAAGTTGGTAGCGAGGGGGGACTCTCCTACGAGCAGTACTTC

D: TRBD1
size: .
V: TRBV7-2
J: TRBJ2-2
CDR3: CASSLATGRTGELFF
DNA: TGTGCCAGCAGCTTAGCGACAGGGCGGACAGGGGAGCTGTTTTTT

D: .
size: once
V: TRBV19
J: TRBJ1-5
CDR3: CASTTSGRYQPQHF
DNA: TGTGCCAGTACTACCAGTGGGAGATATCAGCCCCAGCATTTT

D: TRBD1
size: .
V: TRBV18
J: TRBJ1-2
CDR3: CASSPGQHYGYTF
DNA: TGTGCCAGCTCACCGGGACAGCACTATGGCTACACCTTC